This entry features one T cell receptor beta chain sequence. This sample was included in a study of blood T cell repertoires in COVID-19. Whole-study context: Acute and convalescent COVID-19 samples came from the United States, Italy and Spain. T cells, B-cell-depleted T cells, or PBMCs provided the cDNA or gDNA that served as material.

Under the authors' procedure: Estimation of nucleated cell counts relied on the amplification of reference gene primers. Sequenced by immunoSEQ multiplex PCR; TCRdb stores in-frame clones only, minus some. Clone size and the V and J calls come from that table; the DNA yielded D and trimming. The data contain around 100,000 clones, approximately 91% of them singletons. Between the trimmed V and J ends, which lost 1 base and 5 bases, there was a span of 11 bases. The CDR3 extends over 14 amino acids. Germline V CDR1 and CDR2: MNHEY, SVGEGT. This sequence was found in a human donor in a cohort sampled during active COVID-19. Sequenced: peripheral blood. The gene calls are TRBV6-2 or TRBV6-3 and TRBJ2-5, with D possibly TRBD1 on 6 matching bases. CDR3 nucleotide sequence: TGTGCCAGCAGTTACTACAGGGTAGGGGAGACCCAGTACTTC. This encodes CASSYYRVGETQYF.